These 18 T cell receptor beta chains were all obtained from the same sample, sequenced in a study of beta chain features in type 1 diabetes. Study-level findings and limits: All four CD4+ subsets from Type 1 diabetes patients carried moderately but significantly shorter TCRB CDR3s.

For these receptors, no antigen is known. cDNA synthesis used the whole RNA isolate, giving expressed TCRB sequences. Assay: immunoSEQ multiplex PCR; the TCRdb copy retains only in-frame clones and omits some. The sample consists of 150,000 to 200,000 clones, around 8.3% of them appearing once. The material sequenced was central memory CD4+ T cells from blood. Every receptor here comes from a woman between 18 and 30 years old with type 1 diabetes.

V is TRBV18 and J is TRBJ1-5; 7 nucleotides line up with TRBD1. Trimming at V came to 6 bases and at J to 2 bases, leaving 10 bases not matched to a gene. CDR3 length equals 16 residues. The V gene's germline CDR1 is KGHSH and CDR2 LQKENI. The CDR3: CASSPTTGSGNQPQHF. CDR3 sequence (DNA): TGTGCCAGCTCCCCAACGACAGGGTCCGGCAATCAGCCCCAGCATTTT.

The chain carries TRBV7-8 and TRBJ2-5; 9 bases line up with TRBD2. V lost 5 bases, J lost 2 bases, and 9 bases stayed unmatched. The CDR3 has 16 amino acids. The V gene's germline CDR1 is SGHVS and CDR2 FQNEAQ. In DNA, the CDR3 is TGTGCCAGCAGCCCCACAGCGGGAGGTGGGCAAGAGACCCAGTACTTC. This translates into CASSPTAGGGQETQYF.

The chain has TRBV7-2 and TRBJ2-1; D may be TRBD2 (5 bases). V was shortened by 5 bases and J by 9 bases, with 11 bases between the two germline ends. There are 12 residues in the CDR3. The germline CDR1 and CDR2 sequences are SGHTA and FQGNSA. CDR3 in amino acids: CASSQLAIEQFF. In nucleotides, the CDR3 is TGTGCCAGCAGCCAGCTAGCTATTGAGCAGTTCTTC.

Only a few counts were recorded for this clone. The J gene is TRBJ2-7, the V gene TRBV27; possible D gene TRBD1, 5 bases. The germline V gene encodes CDR1 MNHEY and CDR2 SMNVEV (reference sequence). The CDR3 loop spans 13 amino acids. The V end lost 5 bases, the J end lost 3 bases, and 11 bases lay between the germline ends. CDR3 bases: TGTGCCAGCAGTCCACGGACAATCTACGAGCAGTACTTC. Residues: CASSPRTIYEQYF.

The V call is TRBV5-1, the J call TRBJ1-2; TRBD1 is a possible D gene (6 bases). Trimming left V 3 bases short and J 7 bases short, with 16 bases between. This CDR3 comprises 14 residues. CDR1 is SGHRS and CDR2 is YFSETQ in the germline V gene. The CDR3 region is CASSSVTGNGGYTF. As DNA, the CDR3 is TGCGCCAGCAGCTCTGTGACAGGAAACGGTGGCTACACCTTC.

In this sample, this clone turned up a few times. V usage is TRBV30 and J usage is TRBJ1-2; TRBD1 matches 8 bases. After removal of 2 bases from V and 4 bases from J, the junction contained 3 bases not matched to a gene. The CDR3 loop spans 13 amino acids. The germline V gene has CDR1 GTSNPN and CDR2 SVGIG (reference sequence). CDR3 sequence (DNA): TGTGCCTGGAGTCTGGGACAGGCCTATGGCTACACCTTC. Residues: CAWSLGQAYGYTF.

This clone was detected only a few times. V usage is TRBV7-2 and J usage is TRBJ1-5, with D uncertain. In germline, CDR1 is SGHTA, CDR2 FQGNSA. The CDR3 consists of 14 residues. V dropped 3 bases and J dropped 0 bases, with 6 bases sitting between them. CDR3 loop: CASSFSYSNQPQHF. As DNA, the CDR3 is TGTGCCAGCAGCTTTAGCTATAGCAATCAGCCCCAGCATTTT.

This clone was observed a few times. V is TRBV30 and J is TRBJ2-7; weak D call: TRBD1 (5 bases). Trimming took 1 base from V and 0 from J, leaving 10 bases between them. The length of the CDR3 is 14 residues. Germline CDR1 reads GTSNPN; CDR2 reads SVGIG (reference sequence). In nucleotides, the CDR3 is TGTGCCTGGAGTGATCAGGGCACCTCCTACGAGCAGTACTTC. Protein sequence: CAWSDQGTSYEQYF.

This clone was observed a handful of times. V gene TRBV7-2 combines with J gene TRBJ2-7; 8 bases match TRBD2. Germline V gives CDR1 SGHTA, CDR2 FQGNSA. CDR3 length: 15 amino acids. V lost 5 bases to trimming and J lost 0 bases; unmatched junction nucleotides: 6. This CDR3 reads CASSPTLAASYEQYF. The CDR3 DNA reads as TGTGCCAGCAGCCCCACACTAGCGGCCTCCTACGAGCAGTACTTC.

This rearrangement joins TRBV7-2 to TRBJ1-5; weak D call: TRBD1 (5 bases). The CDR3 spans 14 residues. Between the trimmed V and J ends, which lost 6 bases and 9 bases, there was a span of 18 bases. CDR1 is SGHTA, CDR2 FQGNSA, per germline. This CDR3 is CASRLGRPEGPQHF. CDR3 nucleotide sequence: TGTGCCAGCAGGTTGGGACGGCCGGAGGGGCCCCAGCATTTT.

The chain uses TRBV28 and TRBJ1-1; D gene ambiguous. The CDR3 is 12 amino acids. Germline V gene sequence: CDR1 MDHEN, CDR2 SYDVKM. V shed 6 bases and J shed 1 base, with 6 bases lying between them. The CDR3, as DNA: TGTGCCAGCAGCTCTAAGAACACTGAAGCTTTCTTT. Its translation is CASSSKNTEAFF.

Turning to this clone: Other DNA sequences from this sample encode an identical CDR3 as well. The chain links TRBV7-2 to TRBJ2-7; D may be TRBD2 (6 bases). The V and J ends lost 1 base and 6 bases respectively, with 10 bases between them. This CDR3 is 13 amino acids long. Germline V gene sequence: CDR1 SGHTA, CDR2 FQGNSA. The CDR3 DNA is TGTGCCAGCAGCTTAGGTAGCGGCCTCGAGCAGTACTTC. Translated: CASSLGSGLEQYF.

This clone was seen only a few times. V usage is TRBV9 and J usage is TRBJ2-1; D may be TRBD2 (6 bases). V lost 4 bases to trimming and J lost 4 bases, with 15 bases between them. Germline V lookup: CDR1 SGDLS, CDR2 YYNGEE. The CDR3 contains 15 residues. This chain's CDR3 is CASSPWRGAYNEQFF. As DNA, the CDR3 is TGTGCCAGCAGCCCGTGGAGGGGAGCGTACAATGAGCAGTTCTTC.

This clone was detected a few times. This rearrangement joins TRBV11-3 to TRBJ2-3; 9 bases map to TRBD2. The junction had 4 bases not matched to a gene; V was cut back by 5 bases and J by 1 base. The germline CDR1 and CDR2 sequences are SGHNT and YENEEA. This CDR3 is built from 15 residues. This CDR3 reads CASSGGLAGTDTQYF. CDR3 nucleotide sequence: TGTGCCAGCAGCGGGGGACTAGCCGGCACAGATACGCAGTATTTT.

The rearrangement links TRBV4-3 to TRBJ1-6; possibly TRBD1 for D (5 bases). Trimming pared 0 bases from V and 9 bases from J, leaving 12 bases between. CDR3 size: 15 residues. Germline V gene data show CDR1 as LGHNA and CDR2 as YSLEER. CDR3 nucleotide sequence: TGCGCCAGCAGCCAAGAGGCGCAGGGCGGTTCACCCCTCCACTTT. Translation gives CASSQEAQGGSPLHF.

This clone occurred a few times. The genes are TRBV7-2 and TRBJ2-1; 8 bases align to TRBD1. V dropped 1 base and J dropped 9; count of bases not matched to a gene: 8. The CDR3 totals 15 residues. CDR1 is SGHTA and CDR2 is FQGNSA in the germline V gene. The CDR3 here is CASSLVAGGIGEQFF. The DNA of the CDR3 is TGTGCCAGCAGCTTAGTAGCAGGGGGCATTGGTGAGCAGTTCTTC.

The chain carries TRBV2 and TRBJ1-2; TRBD1 agrees at 8 bases. Germline CDR1 is SNHLY and CDR2 is FYNNEI. Unmatched junction bases numbered 11, after V lost 4 bases and J lost 7 bases. The CDR3 consists of 15 residues. The CDR3 coding sequence is TGTGCCAGCAGTGGATGGGGCGGGACAGGCTTTGGCTACACCTTC. Amino acid sequence: CASSGWGGTGFGYTF.

This chain connects TRBV10-3 to TRBJ2-7; 7 nucleotides line up with TRBD1. Germline CDR1 is ENHRY and CDR2 is SYGVKD. Germline trimming cut 6 bases from V and 6 bases from J; bases unmatched to any gene: 8. CDR3 length: 13 residues. The CDR3 reads CAIRLTGKGEQYF. As DNA, the CDR3 is TGTGCCATCAGGTTGACAGGGAAGGGCGAGCAGTACTTC.